This section outlines one T cell receptor beta chain sequence together with its context. Only a few counts were recorded for this clonotype. Its antigen remains unidentified. Base qualities are not at hand, and no much larger clone is one base apart. These data belong to a study of T cells after yellow fever vaccination (dated by TCRdb to between 2019 and 2020). Regarding the research as a whole: The SMART-Seq v4 Ultra Low Input RNA kit was used to prepare libraries from fractions with low cell numbers. To follow T-cell clones before and after both primary and booster YFV17D yellow fever vaccination, bulk TCR alpha and beta repertoires underwent longitudinal sequencing. The cohort comprised two healthy male donors, one aged 18 to 29 and one aged 30 to 40 years. Bulk PBMC replicates and cell subsets were isolated from blood drawn at multiple timepoints before and after both primary and secondary immunization.

The listed sequencing device is Illumina NovaSeq 6000. TCR cDNA was synthesized by 5'RACE template switching, which introduced a universal primer site and unique molecular identifiers. Priming for cDNA synthesis came from both the TCR alpha and TCR beta constant segments. Library amplification used two PCR steps, and the second PCR step added sample barcodes and sequencing adapters. Sequencing of libraries was done on Illumina HiSeq 2500 (2x100 bp) or NovaSeq (2x150 bp). The source study handled its data this way. Reads were demultiplexed and collapsed into UMI consensus sequences with MIGEC, and V(D)J alignment was performed with MiXCR. Vaccine-responding clonotypes were identified with edgeR using replicate PBMC samples, with FDR below 0.01 and a log2 fold change above 5 up to day 15 being required. Bulk clonotypes were assigned CD4 or CD8 identity according to which sequenced CD4 or CD8 repertoire held them at higher abundance. The raw public reads went through TCRdb reprocessing: fastp at Q25, MiXCR clone calling, in-frame beta chains kept. Identical CDR3 protein sequences are pooled into one entry, listed with their most common genes and DNA. The V and J calls were determined by TCRdb, not by the authors. Counted in this sample were hundreds of thousands of distinct CDR3 sequences; over 15% of them appeared once. Of the sample, 18% falls within the top ten clones.

CDR1 and CDR2, per the germline V gene, are LGHNA and YSLEER. The germline ends are 11 bases apart after V is trimmed by 0 bases and J by 3 bases. Inclusive of the bounding cysteine and phenylalanine, the CDR3 is 15 residues long. Only the CDR3 DNA stays, 45 bases, in frame from base 1. The full study reports these points: The secondary T-cell response was weaker than the primary response but faster, peaking on day 5 instead of day 15. Because the study included only two donors, the extent to which the findings can be generalized is limited. Computational filtering was needed because FACS-sorted repertoires could contain abundant contaminating clonotypes from the bulk population. After the booster, most clones that had expanded after primary vaccination were detected again (almost 97% of CD4 and about 88% of CD8), suggesting broad maintenance of memory. A small share of clonotypes was detected in both CD4 and CD8 compartments, with the overlap likely arising from convergent recombination.

The treatment or condition label corresponds to: live attenuated yellow fever vaccine strain. At each blood-draw timepoint, two biological replicates of bulk PBMCs were collected. PBMCs were isolated from peripheral blood using a standard Ficoll-Paque protocol. TriZol was used to extract RNA from bulk PBMCs, from CD4 and CD8 fractions, and from dextramer-positive and dextramer-negative fractions. The rearrangement joined TRBV4-3 to TRBJ1-1; TRBD1 is possibly the D segment (5 matching bases). The material was PBMCs, obtained before the yellow fever booster vaccination. The TCR was taken from a young man who received the YFV17D yellow fever vaccine. The DNA reads TGCGCCAGCAGCCAAGAAGGGCGGGGGGACACTGAAGCTTTCTTT. Its protein is CASSQEGRGDTEAFF.